This T cell receptor beta chain was sequenced during a study of OX40 agonist ivuxolimab in advanced cancers. Looking at the study overall: Ivuxolimab was an agonistic, fully human IgG2 monoclonal antibody directed against OX40 (CD134), a costimulatory receptor. The dose-escalation cohort was around 83% male with a mean age of about 58 years, ranging from roughly 20 to 80. Patients were allowed to have had prior anti-PD-1, anti-PD-L1 or anti-CTLA-4 therapy, and 40% of the dose-escalation patients had been treated with checkpoint inhibitors. Peripheral TCRbeta sequencing was intended to test whether TCR sequence diversity was altered and clonal T-cell expansion was caused by ivuxolimab. Three dose-escalation patients achieved partial responses, one with hepatocellular carcinoma and two with cutaneous melanoma. The paper covers the monotherapy dose-escalation part of the phase I ivuxolimab trial, which included N of about 50 patients. Intravenous ivuxolimab was administered to patients every 2 weeks at six dose levels: 0.01, 0.1, 0.3, 1.5, 3 and 10 mg/kg. Of the approximately 50 dose-escalation patients, hepatocellular carcinoma was present in 19, melanoma in approximately 15, renal cell carcinoma in 9 and head and neck cancer in 9. General study outcomes and caveats: Low levels of normalized T-cell clonal expansion were also shown by some nonresponding patients. On average, CD8+ T cells showed more expanded clones than CD4+ T cells after ivuxolimab. The antigen specificity of the peripheral T cells that underwent clonal expansion was not determined. In the 0.1-3.0 mg/kg groups, partial responders had among the lowest normalized peripheral clonal expansion, particularly in CD8+ T cells. At doses from 0.1 to 3.0 mg/kg, clonal expansion was seen in both CD4+ and CD8+ blood T cells between baseline and week 6.

Genomic DNA was extracted from sorted cells for sequencing of the TCRbeta CDR3 region. The immunoSEQ Assay was used to sequence the TCRbeta CDR3 regions. Held by TCRdb, this immuneACCESS table contains in-frame sequences only and omits some clones. Under half of the omission traces to an unresolved V gene where checked; the cause of the rest is unknown. The sample yields under 75,000 clones; around nine tenths were counted once. Of the sample, about 0.77% is held by the ten largest clones. Note on this clone: What this receptor recognizes is not known. The junction does not match germline at one end; this may be a read error.

The CDR3 has 13 amino acids, counting the end cysteine and phenylalanine. CDR3 DNA only is kept here, 39 bases in frame from base 1. Per the germline V gene, ENHRY is the CDR1 and SYGVKD is the CDR2. The trial excluded patients who had a history of autoimmune disease or who were on systemic immunosuppression. Peripheral blood for TCR sequencing was collected from all dose cohorts at baseline, on cycle 4 day 1, and on cycle 7 day 1. Samples were obtained from an open-label, multicenter, first-in-human phase I dose-escalation trial of ivuxolimab. Adults with locally advanced or metastatic melanoma, renal cell carcinoma, hepatocellular carcinoma or head and neck squamous cell carcinoma were enrolled in the trial. Before TCR sequencing, CD4+ and CD8+ T cells were separately sorted from peripheral blood.

Source: CD4+ or CD8+ T cells sorted from blood, taken in a trial of the OX40 agonist ivuxolimab. The sequence was collected from an adult with an advanced solid tumor such as melanoma, head and neck, liver or kidney cancer. The chain links TRBV10-3 with TRBJ1-1, with 7 middle bases fitting TRBD1. The nucleotide sequence reads TGTGCCGTCAGTGACAGGGAAAACACTGAAGCTTTCTTT. The translation is CAVSDRENTEAFF.